Listed below are T cell receptor beta chains from one sample, sequenced in a study of T cells in Graves' hyperthyroidism and ophthalmopathy. TCRdb used MiXCR to reprocess the multiplex PCR reads, holding one entry per CDR3 protein. This table holds under 800,000 distinct CDR3 sequences, about 15% found once. The sample was blood. Source of these receptors: a woman under 30 with Graves' hyperthyroidism. CDR3s include the opening cysteine and the closing phenylalanine or tryptophan. The D gene is left open where the match is weak. Clone size, where shown, is once, few, many, or a class for clones that have expanded.

>16|-|TRBJ2-1|TRBV15|few
CATSRVPGVAHNEQFF
TGTGCCACCAGCAGAGTACCGGGGGTAGCCCACAATGAGCAGTTCTTC
>16|TRBD2|TRBJ2-2|TRBV30|many
CAWSVQAGGYTGELFF
TGTGCCTGGAGTGTACAAGCGGGAGGTTACACCGGGGAGCTGTTTTTT
>14|TRBD2|TRBJ2-3|TRBV20-1|many
CSALAGGVTDTQYF
TGCAGTGCCCTAGCGGGAGGGGTAACAGATACGCAGTATTTT
>16|TRBD1|TRBJ1-3|TRBV20-1|many
CSARDLGRGLGNTIYF
TGCAGTGCTAGAGATTTGGGCAGGGGGCTAGGAAACACCATATATTTT
>12|TRBD2|TRBJ2-7|TRBV29-1|few
CSVERGGNEQYF
TGCAGCGTTGAACGGGGAGGGAACGAGCAGTACTTC
>15|-|TRBJ2-1|TRBV5-4|many
CASSLGQLATTEQFF
TGTGCCAGCAGCTTGGGTCAGCTAGCTACGACTGAGCAGTTCTTC
>14|-|TRBJ2-2|TRBV7-2|-
CASSPQEGTGELFF
TGTGCCAGCAGCCCCCAAGAAGGGACCGGGGAGCTGTTTTTT
>14|TRBD2|TRBJ2-5|TRBV12-3/TRBV12-4|few
CASSLRREEETQYF
TGTGCCAGCAGTTTACGGCGGGAGGAGGAGACCCAGTACTTC
>13|-|TRBJ2-7|TRBV7-2|-
CASSIRRRYEQYF
TGTGCCAGCAGCATCCGGAGGAGGTACGAGCAGTACTTC
>19|TRBD2|TRBJ2-1|TRBV2|-
CASSPLRYQTSGGYNEQFF
TGTGCCAGCAGTCCGCTGAGATATCAGACTAGCGGTGGCTACAATGAGCAGTTCTTC
>14|-|TRBJ2-5|TRBV3-1|-
CASSVQGVWETQYF
TGTGCCAGCAGCGTGCAGGGAGTATGGGAGACCCAGTACTTC
>17|TRBD1|TRBJ2-3|TRBV5-4|-
CASSFSQGAKSTDTRYF
TGTGCCAGCAGCTTCTCCCAGGGGGCGAAGAGCACAGATACGCGGTATTTT
>11|-|TRBJ2-3|TRBV20-1|many
CSAADSYTQYF
TGCAGTGCTGCCGACAGTTATACGCAGTATTTT
>13|TRBD1|TRBJ2-7|TRBV7-9|many
CASGLEQGSEQYF
TGTGCCAGCGGTCTCGAACAGGGGAGCGAGCAGTACTTC
>14|-|TRBJ1-3|TRBV6-2/TRBV6-3|-
CASSNRVTGNTIYF
TGTGCCAGCAGTAACAGGGTAACCGGAAACACCATATATTTT
>15|-|TRBJ2-1|TRBV7-2|many
CASSLWREAYNEQFF
TGTGCCAGCAGCTTATGGCGGGAAGCCTACAATGAGCAGTTCTTC
>13|-|TRBJ1-4|TRBV18|many
CASSGGTNEKLFF
TGTGCCAGCTCGGGTGGGACTAATGAAAAACTGTTTTTT
>14|-|TRBJ1-5|TRBV15|-
CATSRDGGGQPQHF
TGTGCCACCAGCAGAGATGGGGGCGGCCAGCCCCAGCATTTT
>17|-|TRBJ1-1|TRBV10-2|few
CASSDGVVGPVDDEAFF
TGCGCCAGCAGTGATGGGGTGGTGGGGCCGGTCGACGATGAAGCTTTCTTT
>15|-|TRBJ1-2|TRBV7-2|many
CASSTRPRSNYGYTF
TGTGCCAGCAGCACACGTCCCAGATCTAACTATGGCTACACCTTC
>15|-|TRBJ2-1|TRBV24-1|many
CATSDLASSYNEQFF
TGTGCCACCAGTGATTTGGCGAGCTCCTACAATGAGCAGTTCTTC
>16|TRBD1|TRBJ1-4|TRBV5-1|few
CASSSQTGTDYEKLFF
TGCGCCAGCAGCTCTCAGACCGGGACAGACTATGAAAAACTGTTTTTT
>15|-|TRBJ1-1|TRBV19|few
CASSSGLYMNTEAFF
TGTGCCAGTAGTTCTGGACTATACATGAACACTGAAGCTTTCTTT
>15|-|TRBJ2-3|TRBV10-3|few
CAISELAPRTDTQYF
TGTGCCATCAGTGAGTTAGCGCCACGCACAGATACGCAGTATTTT
>20|-|TRBJ2-4|TRBV19|-
CASSMALTGLFTLAKNIQYF
TGTGCCAGTAGTATGGCCCTGACAGGTCTATTTACCCTAGCCAAAAACATTCAGTACTTC
>15|-|TRBJ1-2|TRBV19|-
CASSITAGRRYGYTF
TGTGCCAGTAGTATAACCGCCGGGAGACGGTATGGCTACACCTTC
>16|TRBD2|TRBJ2-1|TRBV20-1|many
CSARDGTSGSYNEQFF
TGCAGTGCTAGAGATGGGACTAGCGGGAGCTACAATGAGCAGTTCTTC
>16|TRBD2|TRBJ2-7|TRBV7-2|-
CASSIRLAGVVNEQYF
TGTGCCAGCAGTATCCGACTAGCGGGAGTCGTGAACGAGCAGTACTTC
>15|-|TRBJ2-1|TRBV12-3/TRBV12-4|many
CASSFIGPPPDEQFF
TGTGCCAGCAGTTTCATTGGACCACCGCCGGATGAGCAGTTCTTC
>12|-|TRBJ1-5|TRBV20-1|-
CSAFGGVQPQHF
TGCAGTGCTTTTGGGGGGGTCCAGCCCCAGCATTTT
>15|TRBD1|TRBJ1-4|TRBV6-1|-
CASSLQGSANEKLFF
TGTGCCAGCAGTTTACAGGGGAGCGCTAATGAAAAACTGTTTTTT
>18|-|TRBJ1-1|TRBV5-4|-
CASSLFRTKEWERTEAFF
TGTGCCAGCAGCTTGTTTCGGACGAAAGAATGGGAGAGGACTGAAGCTTTCTTT
>12|TRBD2|TRBJ2-1|TRBV6-1|many
CASGTNNNEQFF
TGTGCCAGTGGGACTAATAACAATGAGCAGTTCTTC
>13|-|TRBJ2-2|TRBV7-2|many
CASRPLPTGELFF
TGTGCCAGCAGACCTCTACCAACCGGGGAGCTGTTTTTT
>14|-|TRBJ1-1|TRBV7-2|-
CASRPKVWSTEAFF
TGTGCCAGCAGACCTAAAGTGTGGAGCACTGAAGCTTTCTTT
>15|-|TRBJ2-5|TRBV7-9|few
CASNQLEGLEETQYF
TGTGCCAGCAACCAACTGGAAGGGTTGGAGGAGACCCAGTACTTC
>15|-|TRBJ2-1|TRBV28|many
CASSIRTSSYNEQFF
TGTGCCAGCAGTATTCGTACGAGCTCCTACAATGAGCAGTTCTTC
>12|-|TRBJ2-7|TRBV5-6|few
CASSRRGREQYF
TGTGCCAGCAGCCGGCGGGGGCGGGAGCAGTACTTC
>14|TRBD1|TRBJ1-4|TRBV4-1|-
CASSPGRGGGKLFF
TGCGCCAGCAGCCCAGGCAGGGGGGGAGGAAAACTGTTTTTT
>16|-|TRBJ2-1|TRBV20-1|few
CGCRFQVARSYNEQFF
TGCGGATGTCGATTCCAGGTCGCACGGTCCTACAATGAGCAGTTCTTC
>19|-|TRBJ2-5|TRBV25-1|-
CASSEYDPPTGRVQETQYF
TGTGCCAGCAGTGAATATGATCCCCCGACAGGGAGGGTCCAAGAGACCCAGTACTTC
>11|-|TRBJ2-1|TRBV11-3|many
CASSSSRGQFF
TGTGCCAGCAGCTCTTCTAGGGGGCAGTTCTTC
>13|TRBD1|TRBJ2-1|TRBV11-3|many
CASSFQGVNEQFF
TGTGCCAGCAGCTTCCAGGGGGTCAATGAGCAGTTCTTC
>15|-|TRBJ1-3|TRBV5-5|once
CASSTEGRSGNTIYF
TGTGCCAGCAGCACAGAAGGGAGATCTGGAAACACCATATATTTT
>14|-|TRBJ1-1|TRBV7-8|many
CASSLIGLNTEAFF
TGTGCCAGCAGCTTGATCGGGCTGAACACTGAAGCTTTCTTT